This TCR beta chain was sequenced for a study of T cell changes during pregnancy in multiple sclerosis. Measured with immunoSEQ multiplex PCR; TCRdb has only the in-frame clones, and not every one. The data show approximately 32,000 clones, roughly 90% seen once. The starting material was CD8+ T cells from peripheral blood mononuclear cells, obtained in the first trimester of pregnancy. The TCR was taken from a female donor with multiple sclerosis, enrolled in a pregnancy study.

CDR3 loop: CASSDTTGGADTQYF. CDR3 DNA sequence: TGTGCCAGCAGCGACACGACAGGGGGCGCAGATACGCAGTATTTT. This chain connects TRBV9 to TRBJ2-3, with 10 bases aligning to TRBD1. J gave up 4 bases and V 3 bases, and 5 bases lay outside the gene matches. The CDR3 runs to 15 residues. CDR1 and CDR2 (germline): SGDLS, YYNGEE.